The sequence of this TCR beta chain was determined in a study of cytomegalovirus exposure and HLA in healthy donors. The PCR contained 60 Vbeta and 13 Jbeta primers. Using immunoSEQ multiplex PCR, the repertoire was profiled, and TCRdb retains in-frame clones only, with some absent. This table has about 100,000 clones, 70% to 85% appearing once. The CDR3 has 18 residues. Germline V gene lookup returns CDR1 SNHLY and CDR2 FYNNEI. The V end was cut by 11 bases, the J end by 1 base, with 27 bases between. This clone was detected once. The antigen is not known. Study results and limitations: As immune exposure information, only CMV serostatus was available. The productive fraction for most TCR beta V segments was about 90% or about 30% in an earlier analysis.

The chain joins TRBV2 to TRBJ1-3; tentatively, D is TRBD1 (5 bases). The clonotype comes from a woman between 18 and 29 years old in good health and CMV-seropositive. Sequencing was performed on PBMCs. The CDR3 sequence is CAGGRSVSGDWSGNTIYF. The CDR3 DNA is TGTGCCGGAGGTAGATCCGTGTCGGGGGATTGGTCTGGAAACACCATATATTTT.